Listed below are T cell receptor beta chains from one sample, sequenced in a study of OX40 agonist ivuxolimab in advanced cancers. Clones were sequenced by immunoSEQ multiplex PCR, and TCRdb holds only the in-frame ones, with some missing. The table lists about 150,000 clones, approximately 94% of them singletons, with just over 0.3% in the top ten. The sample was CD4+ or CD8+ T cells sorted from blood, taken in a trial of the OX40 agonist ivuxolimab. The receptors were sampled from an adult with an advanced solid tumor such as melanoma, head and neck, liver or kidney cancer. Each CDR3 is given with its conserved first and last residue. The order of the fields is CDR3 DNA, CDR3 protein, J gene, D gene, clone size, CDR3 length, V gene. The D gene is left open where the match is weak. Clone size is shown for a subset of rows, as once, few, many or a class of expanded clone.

CDR3 DNA: TGTGCCAGCAGTGCCGGGACAACCAACACTGAAGCTTTCTTT; CDR3 protein: CASSAGTTNTEAFF; J gene: TRBJ1-1; D gene: -; clone size: -; CDR3 length: 14; V gene: TRBV6-1
CDR3 DNA: TGTGCCAGCAGCTTACTAGCGGGAGGGCGGGATGAGCAGTTCTTC; CDR3 protein: CASSLLAGGRDEQFF; J gene: TRBJ2-1; D gene: TRBD2; clone size: -; CDR3 length: 15; V gene: TRBV7-3
CDR3 DNA: TGTGCCAGCAGTTGGGCAGATACTCAAGAGACCCAGTACTTC; CDR3 protein: CASSWADTQETQYF; J gene: TRBJ2-5; D gene: -; clone size: -; CDR3 length: 14; V gene: TRBV28
CDR3 DNA: TGTGCCAGCAGCACAGGACAGGGGGCGGGAATGGGCACAGATACGCAGTATTTT; CDR3 protein: CASSTGQGAGMGTDTQYF; J gene: TRBJ2-3; D gene: TRBD1; clone size: -; CDR3 length: 18; V gene: TRBV11-3
CDR3 DNA: TGTGCCAGCAGCGAGACTAGCGGGGCTTACAATGAGCAGTTCTTC; CDR3 protein: CASSETSGAYNEQFF; J gene: TRBJ2-1; D gene: TRBD2; clone size: -; CDR3 length: 15; V gene: TRBV7-2
CDR3 DNA: TGCGCCAGCCATAGCGGGGGGGCAATAGATACGCAGTATTTT; CDR3 protein: CASHSGGAIDTQYF; J gene: TRBJ2-3; D gene: TRBD2; clone size: -; CDR3 length: 14; V gene: TRBV5-1
CDR3 DNA: TGCGCCAGCAGCCGGTCGTGGGGTCAAAACATTCAGTACTTC; CDR3 protein: CASSRSWGQNIQYF; J gene: TRBJ2-4; D gene: -; clone size: -; CDR3 length: 14; V gene: TRBV4-3
CDR3 DNA: TGTGCCAGCAGCTTAGTTTGGCAGGGGGCAAGCGAGCAGTACTTC; CDR3 protein: CASSLVWQGASEQYF; J gene: TRBJ2-7; D gene: TRBD1; clone size: -; CDR3 length: 15; V gene: TRBV7-6
CDR3 DNA: TGTGCCAGCATCCCGGCCGGACAGGGGTACAATGAGCAGTTCTTC; CDR3 protein: CASIPAGQGYNEQFF; J gene: TRBJ2-1; D gene: TRBD1; clone size: -; CDR3 length: 15; V gene: TRBV5-8
CDR3 DNA: TGTGCCAGTAGAAAAGAAGGGGGGGCCAACGTCCTGACTTTC; CDR3 protein: CASRKEGGANVLTF; J gene: TRBJ2-6; D gene: -; clone size: -; CDR3 length: 14; V gene: TRBV19
CDR3 DNA: TGTGCCAGCAGTCAAATCCGGACAGCCCTAGCTAACTATGGCTACACCTTC; CDR3 protein: CASSQIRTALANYGYTF; J gene: TRBJ1-2; D gene: -; clone size: -; CDR3 length: 17; V gene: TRBV2
CDR3 DNA: TGTGCCAGCAGCTCCTCCGGGCCAACCCGGTCGGACTACACCTTC; CDR3 protein: CASSSSGPTRSDYTF; J gene: TRBJ1-2; D gene: -; clone size: -; CDR3 length: 15; V gene: TRBV27
CDR3 DNA: TGTGCCAGCACCCAGGGGGGGAATATGAACACTGAAGCTTTCTTT; CDR3 protein: CASTQGGNMNTEAFF; J gene: TRBJ1-1; D gene: TRBD1; clone size: once; CDR3 length: 15; V gene: TRBV6-6
CDR3 DNA: TGTGCCAGCAGCACCTCTCAGGGGGCGGGGGGCTACACCTTC; CDR3 protein: CASSTSQGAGGYTF; J gene: TRBJ1-2; D gene: TRBD1; clone size: -; CDR3 length: 14; V gene: TRBV7-2
CDR3 DNA: TGTGCCAGCTCACCGCTTGGACAGGGAGCTGGGTACGAGCAGTACTTC; CDR3 protein: CASSPLGQGAGYEQYF; J gene: TRBJ2-7; D gene: TRBD1; clone size: -; CDR3 length: 16; V gene: TRBV18
CDR3 DNA: TGTGCCAGCAGCAACAACGGACGGTGGTGGGACACCGGGGAGCTGTTTTTT; CDR3 protein: CASSNNGRWWDTGELFF; J gene: TRBJ2-2; D gene: -; clone size: -; CDR3 length: 17; V gene: TRBV11-3
CDR3 DNA: TGTGCCAGCAGCTCAAGGGCAGGGGGCAGGAGCACAGATACGCAGTATTTT; CDR3 protein: CASSSRAGGRSTDTQYF; J gene: TRBJ2-3; D gene: TRBD1; clone size: -; CDR3 length: 17; V gene: TRBV7-9
CDR3 DNA: TGTGCCAGCAGCCAAGATGTAGCGGGAGGGCCCCCCTCAGATACGCAGTATTTT; CDR3 protein: CASSQDVAGGPPSDTQYF; J gene: TRBJ2-3; D gene: TRBD2; clone size: -; CDR3 length: 18; V gene: TRBV4-2
CDR3 DNA: TGTGCCAGCAGCGTAGAAGTAGATACGCAGTATTTT; CDR3 protein: CASSVEVDTQYF; J gene: TRBJ2-3; D gene: -; clone size: -; CDR3 length: 12; V gene: TRBV9
CDR3 DNA: TGTGCCAGCAGCTCGACCTCATACTTAACAGGGGTTAACTATGGCTACACCTTC; CDR3 protein: CASSSTSYLTGVNYGYTF; J gene: TRBJ1-2; D gene: TRBD1; clone size: -; CDR3 length: 18; V gene: TRBV7-8
CDR3 DNA: TGTGCCAGCAGCTTAGTCGGAGGGCGTAGGGCATATGGCTACACCTTC; CDR3 protein: CASSLVGGRRAYGYTF; J gene: TRBJ1-2; D gene: -; clone size: once; CDR3 length: 16; V gene: TRBV11-2
CDR3 DNA: TGTGCCAGCAGCTTCTTAGCGGGCCAAGAGACCCAGTACTTC; CDR3 protein: CASSFLAGQETQYF; J gene: TRBJ2-5; D gene: TRBD2; clone size: -; CDR3 length: 14; V gene: TRBV7-7
CDR3 DNA: TGCAGTGCTAGAGGGGAGACCCAGTACTTC; CDR3 protein: CSARGETQYF; J gene: TRBJ2-5; D gene: -; clone size: -; CDR3 length: 10; V gene: TRBV20-1
CDR3 DNA: TGTGCCAGCAGGAGGGAAGGGGGGTTCACTTACGAGCAGTACTTC; CDR3 protein: CASRREGGFTYEQYF; J gene: TRBJ2-7; D gene: -; clone size: -; CDR3 length: 15; V gene: TRBV27
CDR3 DNA: TGCGCCAGCAGCCAAGAACTGAGGGGTAGCAATCAGCCCCAGCATTTT; CDR3 protein: CASSQELRGSNQPQHF; J gene: TRBJ1-5; D gene: -; clone size: -; CDR3 length: 16; V gene: TRBV4-1
CDR3 DNA: TGTGCCAGCAGCCTCGTGGCGGGGGATGTCACCGGGGAGCTGTTTTTT; CDR3 protein: CASSLVAGDVTGELFF; J gene: TRBJ2-2; D gene: TRBD2; clone size: -; CDR3 length: 16; V gene: TRBV11-2
CDR3 DNA: TGTGCCAGCAGTGAAACCCCTGGGACAGTACCCCCTTACGAGCAGTACTTC; CDR3 protein: CASSETPGTVPPYEQYF; J gene: TRBJ2-7; D gene: TRBD1; clone size: -; CDR3 length: 17; V gene: TRBV6-1
CDR3 DNA: TGTGCCTCCCGACGGACGACCCGACTAGCGGGACTAGAAGAGACCCAGTACTTC; CDR3 protein: CASRRTTRLAGLEETQYF; J gene: TRBJ2-5; D gene: TRBD2; clone size: -; CDR3 length: 18; V gene: TRBV10-3
CDR3 DNA: TGCGCCAGCAGCCCGGCGGGCTACGAGCAGTACTTC; CDR3 protein: CASSPAGYEQYF; J gene: TRBJ2-7; D gene: -; clone size: -; CDR3 length: 12; V gene: TRBV10-2
CDR3 DNA: TGTGCCAGCAGTTTCTGGACAACGGGGAACACTGAAGCTTTCTTT; CDR3 protein: CASSFWTTGNTEAFF; J gene: TRBJ1-1; D gene: -; clone size: -; CDR3 length: 15; V gene: TRBV27
CDR3 DNA: TGTGCCAGCTCACCACCGATTAGGGAGCAGTTCTTC; CDR3 protein: CASSPPIREQFF; J gene: TRBJ2-1; D gene: -; clone size: -; CDR3 length: 12; V gene: TRBV18
CDR3 DNA: TGTGCCAGCAGCTTGGATCCGGAGTGGTCCTACGAGCAGTACTTC; CDR3 protein: CASSLDPEWSYEQYF; J gene: TRBJ2-7; D gene: -; clone size: -; CDR3 length: 15; V gene: TRBV5-4
CDR3 DNA: TGTGCCAGCAGGGGGACAGGATCGCCGGGTGGCTACACCTTC; CDR3 protein: CASRGTGSPGGYTF; J gene: TRBJ1-2; D gene: TRBD1; clone size: -; CDR3 length: 14; V gene: TRBV28
CDR3 DNA: TGTGCCAGCAGTTTAAAAGTTGGGAGTAGGAACACTGAAGCTTTCTTT; CDR3 protein: CASSLKVGSRNTEAFF; J gene: TRBJ1-1; D gene: -; clone size: -; CDR3 length: 16; V gene: TRBV28
CDR3 DNA: TGTGCCAGCAGTTTTCAGTATAGCAATCAGCCCCAGCATTTT; CDR3 protein: CASSFQYSNQPQHF; J gene: TRBJ1-5; D gene: -; clone size: -; CDR3 length: 14; V gene: TRBV27
CDR3 DNA: TGTGCTAGCAGCTTAGTTGCGGGATCGACCGGGGAGCTGTTTTTT; CDR3 protein: CASSLVAGSTGELFF; J gene: TRBJ2-2; D gene: -; clone size: -; CDR3 length: 15; V gene: TRBV7-7
CDR3 DNA: TGTGCCAGCAGCCCTCAACTAGCCGTAGGGGAGACCCAGTACTTC; CDR3 protein: CASSPQLAVGETQYF; J gene: TRBJ2-5; D gene: -; clone size: -; CDR3 length: 15; V gene: TRBV7-3
CDR3 DNA: TGTGCCAGCAGCCCGGGCCTGCAAGAGACCCAGTACTTC; CDR3 protein: CASSPGLQETQYF; J gene: TRBJ2-5; D gene: -; clone size: few; CDR3 length: 13; V gene: TRBV5-4
CDR3 DNA: TGTGCCAGCATAAAAGGGGGTTCCCCCTACGAGCAGTACTTC; CDR3 protein: CASIKGGSPYEQYF; J gene: TRBJ2-7; D gene: -; clone size: few; CDR3 length: 14; V gene: TRBV6-1
CDR3 DNA: TGCGCCAGCAGCTTGAGGACCGGGACAGGGGGCGGAGGAGGATATGGCTACACCTTC; CDR3 protein: CASSLRTGTGGGGGYGYTF; J gene: TRBJ1-2; D gene: TRBD1; clone size: -; CDR3 length: 19; V gene: TRBV5-1
CDR3 DNA: TGTGCCAGCAGCCACCCCGGCCGGTCAGGGGGCCATGAAGCTTTCTTT; CDR3 protein: CASSHPGRSGGHEAFF; J gene: TRBJ1-1; D gene: -; clone size: once; CDR3 length: 16; V gene: TRBV12-1
CDR3 DNA: TGTGCCAGCAGTGACTGGCCCCCCCCTGGACTAGCGCCCCTCCCCCTTGGTGAGGAGACCCAGTACTTC; CDR3 protein: CASSDWPPPGLAPLPLGEETQYF; J gene: TRBJ2-5; D gene: TRBD2; clone size: -; CDR3 length: 23; V gene: TRBV6-4
CDR3 DNA: TGCGCCAGGGCCGGGACAGGGGGCCCGGCGGCCCAGTACTTC; CDR3 protein: CARAGTGGPAAQYF; J gene: TRBJ2-5; D gene: TRBD1; clone size: -; CDR3 length: 14; V gene: TRBV10-1
CDR3 DNA: TGTGCCAGTAGCGCCTGGACGTTACGGGCCGGGGAGCTGTTTTTT; CDR3 protein: CASSAWTLRAGELFF; J gene: TRBJ2-2; D gene: -; clone size: -; CDR3 length: 15; V gene: TRBV19
CDR3 DNA: TGTGCCAGCAGCTTAATTGGACAGGGCATAGGGGGTTCTGTTGAAGCTTTCTTT; CDR3 protein: CASSLIGQGIGGSVEAFF; J gene: TRBJ1-1; D gene: TRBD1; clone size: -; CDR3 length: 18; V gene: TRBV7-2
CDR3 DNA: TGCGCCAGCAGTTTGGCTGGGGCCACCACTGAAGCTTTCTTT; CDR3 protein: CASSLAGATTEAFF; J gene: TRBJ1-1; D gene: -; clone size: -; CDR3 length: 14; V gene: TRBV10-2
CDR3 DNA: TGTGCCAGCACCCAGAGATGGCTAGCGGACGACTCCTACGAGCAGTACTTC; CDR3 protein: CASTQRWLADDSYEQYF; J gene: TRBJ2-7; D gene: TRBD2; clone size: -; CDR3 length: 17; V gene: TRBV27
CDR3 DNA: TGTGCCTCCTGGGGGACCGTCTCTGGAAACACCATATATTTT; CDR3 protein: CASWGTVSGNTIYF; J gene: TRBJ1-3; D gene: -; clone size: -; CDR3 length: 14; V gene: TRBV21-1
CDR3 DNA: TGTGCCAGTAGTATCCCAGGGATCCAAGAGACCCAGTACTTC; CDR3 protein: CASSIPGIQETQYF; J gene: TRBJ2-5; D gene: -; clone size: -; CDR3 length: 14; V gene: TRBV19
CDR3 DNA: TGCAGTGCTAGGAACAGTTATGGCTACACCTTC; CDR3 protein: CSARNSYGYTF; J gene: TRBJ1-2; D gene: -; clone size: -; CDR3 length: 11; V gene: TRBV20-1
CDR3 DNA: TGTGCCAGCAGCCCCAAGTGGGACAGATTATACGAGCAGTACTTC; CDR3 protein: CASSPKWDRLYEQYF; J gene: TRBJ2-7; D gene: TRBD1; clone size: -; CDR3 length: 15; V gene: TRBV7-9
CDR3 DNA: TGTGCCAGCAGCGCCACTAGCGGGAGATACAATGAGCAGTTCTTC; CDR3 protein: CASSATSGRYNEQFF; J gene: TRBJ2-1; D gene: TRBD2; clone size: -; CDR3 length: 15; V gene: TRBV9
CDR3 DNA: TGTGCCAGCAGCTTGGGAGGGACAACTAACTATGGCTACACCTTC; CDR3 protein: CASSLGGTTNYGYTF; J gene: TRBJ1-2; D gene: -; clone size: -; CDR3 length: 15; V gene: TRBV5-4
CDR3 DNA: TGTGCCAGCTCACCACCTGACAGTCAGCCCCAGCATTTT; CDR3 protein: CASSPPDSQPQHF; J gene: TRBJ1-5; D gene: -; clone size: -; CDR3 length: 13; V gene: TRBV18
CDR3 DNA: TGTGCCAGCAGCCCGAATTTGGGACAGGGGACTCGGGAGCAGTACTTC; CDR3 protein: CASSPNLGQGTREQYF; J gene: TRBJ2-7; D gene: TRBD1; clone size: -; CDR3 length: 16; V gene: TRBV27
CDR3 DNA: TGTGCCAGTAGCCCAACAGGGAAGCACACTGAAGCTTTCTTT; CDR3 protein: CASSPTGKHTEAFF; J gene: TRBJ1-1; D gene: -; clone size: -; CDR3 length: 14; V gene: TRBV19
CDR3 DNA: TGCAGCGTTGAAGATCAAACTAGCGGGAAGGGCATGTCCTACAATGAGCAGTTCTTC; CDR3 protein: CSVEDQTSGKGMSYNEQFF; J gene: TRBJ2-1; D gene: TRBD2; clone size: -; CDR3 length: 19; V gene: TRBV29-1
CDR3 DNA: TGTGCCTGGTCCCCGGGAGGGCAGCCCCAGCATTTT; CDR3 protein: CAWSPGGQPQHF; J gene: TRBJ1-5; D gene: -; clone size: -; CDR3 length: 12; V gene: TRBV30
CDR3 DNA: TGCGCCAGCAGCTTGGGTGGGACAGGGGTCTCCTACGAGCAGTACTTC; CDR3 protein: CASSLGGTGVSYEQYF; J gene: TRBJ2-7; D gene: TRBD1; clone size: -; CDR3 length: 16; V gene: TRBV5-1